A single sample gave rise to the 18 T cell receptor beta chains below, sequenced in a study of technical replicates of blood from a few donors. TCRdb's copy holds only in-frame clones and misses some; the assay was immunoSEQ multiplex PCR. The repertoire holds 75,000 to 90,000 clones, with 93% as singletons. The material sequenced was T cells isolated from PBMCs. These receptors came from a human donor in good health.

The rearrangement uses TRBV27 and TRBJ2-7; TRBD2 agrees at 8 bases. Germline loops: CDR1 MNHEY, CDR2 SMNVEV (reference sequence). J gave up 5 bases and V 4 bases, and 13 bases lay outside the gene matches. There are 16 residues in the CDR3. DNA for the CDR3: TGTGCCAGCAGTTCCAACGCCGGGACTAGTACCCACGAGCAGTACTTC. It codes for CASSSNAGTSTHEQYF.

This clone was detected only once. The CDR3 loop is CASSLPAGEPYEQYF. The CDR3 bases are TGTGCCAGCAGCTTACCAGCGGGGGAACCCTACGAGCAGTACTTC. The rearrangement uses TRBV7-9 and TRBJ2-7; 8 bases map to TRBD2. Germline V gene sequence: CDR1 SEHNR, CDR2 FQNEAQ (reference sequence). The CDR3 covers 15 residues. V lost 2 bases to trimming and J lost 2 bases; unmatched junction nucleotides: 5.

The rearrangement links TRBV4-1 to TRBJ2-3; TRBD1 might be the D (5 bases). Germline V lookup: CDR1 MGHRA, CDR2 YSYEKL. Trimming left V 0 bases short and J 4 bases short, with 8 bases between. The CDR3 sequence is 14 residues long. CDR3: CASSQEAGPDTQYF. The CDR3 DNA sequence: TGCGCCAGCAGCCAAGAGGCAGGGCCAGATACGCAGTATTTT.

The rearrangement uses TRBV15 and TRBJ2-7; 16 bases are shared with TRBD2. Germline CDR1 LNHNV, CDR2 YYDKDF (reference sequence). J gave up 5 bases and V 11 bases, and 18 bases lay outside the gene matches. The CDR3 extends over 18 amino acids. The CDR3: CASRSAGTSGRARHEQYF. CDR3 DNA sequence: TGTGCCTCCCGTTCTGCCGGGACTAGCGGGAGGGCCAGGCACGAGCAGTACTTC.

CDR3 sequence: CASSLQGEGTEAFF. In DNA, the CDR3 is TGTGCCAGCAGTTTGCAGGGGGAAGGCACTGAAGCTTTCTTT. The chain is built from TRBV7-2 and TRBJ1-1; 7 bases are a match to TRBD1. Trimming took 6 bases from V and 4 from J; bases not matched to a gene: 8. Germline V gene lookup returns CDR1 SGHTA and CDR2 FQGNSA. The CDR3 spans 14 residues.

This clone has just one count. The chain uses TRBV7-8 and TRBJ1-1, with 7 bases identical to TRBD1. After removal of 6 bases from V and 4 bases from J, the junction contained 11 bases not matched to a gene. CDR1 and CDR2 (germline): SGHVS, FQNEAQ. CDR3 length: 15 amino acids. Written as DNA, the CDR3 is TGTGCCAGCAGAAACAGGGGTGGAGTCGTCACTGAAGCTTTCTTT. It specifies CASRNRGGVVTEAFF.

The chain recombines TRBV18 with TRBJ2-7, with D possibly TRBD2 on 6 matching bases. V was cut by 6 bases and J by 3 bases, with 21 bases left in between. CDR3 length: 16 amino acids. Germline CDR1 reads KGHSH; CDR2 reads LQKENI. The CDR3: CASSPHPPGASYEQYF. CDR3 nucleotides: TGTGCCAGCTCCCCTCACCCCCCGGGAGCTAGCTACGAGCAGTACTTC.

The CDR3 is CATRDRGNEQFF. Written as DNA, the CDR3 is TGCGCCACCCGGGACAGGGGGAATGAGCAGTTCTTC. The V call is TRBV10-1, the J call TRBJ2-1; 11 bases agree with TRBD1. The CDR3 has 12 residues. Germline-derived CDR1 and CDR2 are WNHNN and SYGVQD (reference sequence). J gave up 7 bases and V 10 bases, and 3 bases lay outside the gene matches.

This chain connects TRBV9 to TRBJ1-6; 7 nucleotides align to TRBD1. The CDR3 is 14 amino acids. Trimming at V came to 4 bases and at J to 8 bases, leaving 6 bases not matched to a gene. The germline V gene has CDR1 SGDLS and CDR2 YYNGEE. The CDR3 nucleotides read TGTGCCAGCAGCAGTAGCACAGGGGATTCACCCCTCCACTTT. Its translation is CASSSSTGDSPLHF.

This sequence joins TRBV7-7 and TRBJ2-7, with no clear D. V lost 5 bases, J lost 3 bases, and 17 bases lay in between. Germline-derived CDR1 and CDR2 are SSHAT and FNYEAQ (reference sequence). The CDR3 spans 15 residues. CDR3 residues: CASSRLAFLCYEQYF. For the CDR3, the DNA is TGTGCCAGCAGCCGCCTTGCGTTTTTATGCTACGAGCAGTACTTC.

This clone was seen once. CDR3 bases: TGTGCCAGCAGCGTTGGGCCAGCAGACAATGAGCAGTTCTTC. It yields the protein CASSVGPADNEQFF. This chain links TRBV9 with TRBJ2-1; D not certain. CDR3 size: 14 residues. Per germline, CDR1 SGDLS and CDR2 YYNGEE. Deletions cut 2 bases from V and 5 bases from J, with 11 bases between.

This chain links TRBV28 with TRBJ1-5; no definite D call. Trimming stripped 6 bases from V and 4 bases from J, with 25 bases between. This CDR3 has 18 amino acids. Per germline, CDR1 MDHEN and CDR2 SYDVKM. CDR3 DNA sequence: TGTGCCAGCAGCTCCCTTAAGAGACATACCCGAGGGAATCAGCCCCAGCATTTT. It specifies CASSSLKRHTRGNQPQHF.

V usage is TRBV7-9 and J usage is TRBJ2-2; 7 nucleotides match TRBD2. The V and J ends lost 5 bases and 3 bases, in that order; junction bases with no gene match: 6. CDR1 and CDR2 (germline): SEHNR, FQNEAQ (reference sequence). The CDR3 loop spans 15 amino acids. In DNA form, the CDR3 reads TGTGCCAGCAGCCAGAGCGGGACGGACACCGGGGAGCTGTTTTTT. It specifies CASSQSGTDTGELFF.

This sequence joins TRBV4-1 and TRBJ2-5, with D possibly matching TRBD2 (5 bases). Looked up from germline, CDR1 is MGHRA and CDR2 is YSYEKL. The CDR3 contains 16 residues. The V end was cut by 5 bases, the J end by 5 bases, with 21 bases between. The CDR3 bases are TGCGCCAGCAGCTTGCGAGAGGGCTCTCTACCCGAGACCCAGTACTTC. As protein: CASSLREGSLPETQYF.

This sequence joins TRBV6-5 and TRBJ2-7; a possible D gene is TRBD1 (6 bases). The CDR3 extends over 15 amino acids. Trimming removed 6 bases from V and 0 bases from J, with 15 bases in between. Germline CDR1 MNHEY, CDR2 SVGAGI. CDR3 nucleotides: TGTGCCAGCAGAGGAAACAGGGTCACCTCCTACGAGCAGTACTTC. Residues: CASRGNRVTSYEQYF.

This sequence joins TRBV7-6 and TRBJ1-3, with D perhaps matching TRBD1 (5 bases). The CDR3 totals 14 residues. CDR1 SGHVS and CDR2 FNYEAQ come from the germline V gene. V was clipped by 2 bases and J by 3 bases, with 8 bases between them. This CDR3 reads CASSLQGGGNTIYF. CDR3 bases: TGTGCCAGCAGCTTACAGGGAGGTGGAAACACCATATATTTT.

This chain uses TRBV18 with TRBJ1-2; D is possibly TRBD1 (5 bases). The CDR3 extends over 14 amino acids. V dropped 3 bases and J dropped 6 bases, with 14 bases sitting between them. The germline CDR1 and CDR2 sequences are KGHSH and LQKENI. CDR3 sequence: CASSPPQGYDGYTF. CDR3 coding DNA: TGTGCCAGCTCACCCCCCCAGGGTTACGATGGCTACACCTTC. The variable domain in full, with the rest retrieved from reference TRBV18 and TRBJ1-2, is NAGVMQNPRHLVRRRGQEARLRCSPMKGHSHVYWYRQLPEEGLKFMVYLQKENIIDESGMPKERFSAEFPKEGPSILRIQQVVRGDSAAYFCASSPPQGYDGYTFGSGTRLTVV.

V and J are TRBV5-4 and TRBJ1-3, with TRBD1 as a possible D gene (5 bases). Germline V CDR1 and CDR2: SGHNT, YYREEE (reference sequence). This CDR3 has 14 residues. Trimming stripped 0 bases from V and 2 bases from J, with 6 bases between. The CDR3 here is CASSLEGTGNTIYF. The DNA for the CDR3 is TGTGCCAGCAGCTTGGAGGGGACTGGAAACACCATATATTTT.